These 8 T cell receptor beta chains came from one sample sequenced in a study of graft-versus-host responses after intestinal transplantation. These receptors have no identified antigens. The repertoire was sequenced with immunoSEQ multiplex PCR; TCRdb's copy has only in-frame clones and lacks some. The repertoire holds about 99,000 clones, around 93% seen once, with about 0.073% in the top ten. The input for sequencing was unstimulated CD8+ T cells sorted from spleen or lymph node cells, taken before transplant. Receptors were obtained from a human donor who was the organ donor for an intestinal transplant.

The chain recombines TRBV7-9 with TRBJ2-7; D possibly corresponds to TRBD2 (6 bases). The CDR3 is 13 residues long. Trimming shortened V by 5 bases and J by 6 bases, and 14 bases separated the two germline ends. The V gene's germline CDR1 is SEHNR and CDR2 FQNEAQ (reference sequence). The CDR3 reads CASSPPGGGEQYF. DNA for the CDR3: TGTGCCAGCAGCCCGCCCGGGGGTGGCGAGCAGTACTTC. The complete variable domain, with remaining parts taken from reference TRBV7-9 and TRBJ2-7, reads DTGVSQNPRHKITKRGQNVTFRCDPISEHNRLYWYRQTLGQGPEFLTYFQNEAQLEKSRLLSDRFSAERPKGSFSTLEIQRTEQGDSAMYLCASSPPGGGEQYFGPGTRLTVT.

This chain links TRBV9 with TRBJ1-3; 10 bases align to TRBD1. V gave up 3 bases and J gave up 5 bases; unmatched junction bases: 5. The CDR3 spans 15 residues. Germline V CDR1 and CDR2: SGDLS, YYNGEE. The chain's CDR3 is CASSEDRGLRNTIYF. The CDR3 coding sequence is TGTGCCAGCAGCGAGGACAGGGGGTTGCGAAACACCATATATTTT.

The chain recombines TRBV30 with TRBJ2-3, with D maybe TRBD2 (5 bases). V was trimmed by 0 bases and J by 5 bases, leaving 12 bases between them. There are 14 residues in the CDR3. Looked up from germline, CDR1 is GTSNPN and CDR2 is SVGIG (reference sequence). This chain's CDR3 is CAWSVTSWGDTQYF. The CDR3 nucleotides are TGTGCCTGGAGTGTTACTAGTTGGGGAGATACGCAGTATTTT.

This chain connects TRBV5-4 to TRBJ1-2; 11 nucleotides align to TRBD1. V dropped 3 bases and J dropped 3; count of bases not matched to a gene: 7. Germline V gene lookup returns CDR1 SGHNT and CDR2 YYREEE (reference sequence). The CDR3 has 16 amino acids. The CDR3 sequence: CASSYPLGQGDYGYTF. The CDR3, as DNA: TGTGCCAGCAGCTACCCGTTGGGACAGGGGGACTATGGCTACACCTTC.

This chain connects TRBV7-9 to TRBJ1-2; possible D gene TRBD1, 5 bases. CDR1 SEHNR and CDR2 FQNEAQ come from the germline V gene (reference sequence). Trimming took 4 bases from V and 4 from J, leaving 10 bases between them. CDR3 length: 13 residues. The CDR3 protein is CASSSLGLYGYTF. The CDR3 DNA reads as TGTGCCAGCAGCTCCCTGGGACTCTATGGCTACACCTTC.

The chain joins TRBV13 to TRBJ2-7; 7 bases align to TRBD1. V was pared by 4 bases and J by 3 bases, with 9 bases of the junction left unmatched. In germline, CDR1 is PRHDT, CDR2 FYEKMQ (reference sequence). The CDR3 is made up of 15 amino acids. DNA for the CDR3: TGTGCCAGCAGCTCTTTCCGGCAGGGGGACTACGAGCAGTACTTC. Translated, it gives CASSSFRQGDYEQYF.

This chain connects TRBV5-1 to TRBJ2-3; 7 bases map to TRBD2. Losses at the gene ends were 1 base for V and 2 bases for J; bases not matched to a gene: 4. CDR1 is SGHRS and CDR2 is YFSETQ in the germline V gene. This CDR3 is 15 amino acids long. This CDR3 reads CASSLWGGYTDTQYF. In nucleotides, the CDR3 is TGCGCCAGCAGCTTGTGGGGGGGGTACACAGATACGCAGTATTTT.

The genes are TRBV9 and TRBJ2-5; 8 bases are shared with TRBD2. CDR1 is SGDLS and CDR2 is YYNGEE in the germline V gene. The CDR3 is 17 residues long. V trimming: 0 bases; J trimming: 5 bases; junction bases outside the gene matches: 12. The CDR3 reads CASSVASMSGSFETQYF. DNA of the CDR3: TGTGCCAGCAGCGTAGCTTCAATGAGCGGGAGCTTTGAGACCCAGTACTTC.